This T cell receptor beta chain emerged from a study of control samples from healthy donors and cancer patients. The data were produced by immunoSEQ multiplex PCR, yet TCRdb's version contains in-frame clones alone and is incomplete. The profile shows 100,000 to 150,000 clones, roughly 91% of them singletons. CDR1 and CDR2 from the germline V gene are SGHVS and FQNEAQ. V lost 4 bases to trimming and J lost 9 bases; unmatched junction nucleotides: 14. This CDR3 contains 16 residues. This TCR was sampled from a man aged 50 to 59 with head and neck cancer. V gene TRBV7-8 combines with J gene TRBJ1-3, with TRBD1 identical over 8 bases. The sample comprised PBMCs. The CDR3 nucleotides are TGTGCCAGCAGCTCTCGGACAGGGCGCCTTATGGGCACCATATATTTT. Translating it yields CASSSRTGRLMGTIYF.